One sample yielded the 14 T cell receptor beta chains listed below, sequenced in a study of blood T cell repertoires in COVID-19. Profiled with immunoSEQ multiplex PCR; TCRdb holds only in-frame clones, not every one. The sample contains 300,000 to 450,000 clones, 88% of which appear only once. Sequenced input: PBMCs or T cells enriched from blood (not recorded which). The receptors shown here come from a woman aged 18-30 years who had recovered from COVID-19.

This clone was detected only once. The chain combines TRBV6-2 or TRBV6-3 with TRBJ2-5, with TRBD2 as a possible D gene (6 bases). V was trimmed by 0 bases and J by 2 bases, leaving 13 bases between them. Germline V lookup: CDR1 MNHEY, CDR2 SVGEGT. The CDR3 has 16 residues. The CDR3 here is CASSYSGDWVQETQYF. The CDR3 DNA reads TGTGCCAGCAGTTACTCGGGGGACTGGGTACAAGAGACCCAGTACTTC.

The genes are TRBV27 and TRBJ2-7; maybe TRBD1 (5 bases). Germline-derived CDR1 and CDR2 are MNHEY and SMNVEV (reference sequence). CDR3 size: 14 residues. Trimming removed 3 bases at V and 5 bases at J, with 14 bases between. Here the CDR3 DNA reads TGTGCCAGCAGTTTGGTGCAGGGAATAGACGAGCAGTACTTC. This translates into CASSLVQGIDEQYF.

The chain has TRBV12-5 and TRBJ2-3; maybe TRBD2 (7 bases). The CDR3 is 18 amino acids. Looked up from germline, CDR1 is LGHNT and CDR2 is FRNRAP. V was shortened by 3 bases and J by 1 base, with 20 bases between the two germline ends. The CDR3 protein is CASGFGGASNYGTDTQYF. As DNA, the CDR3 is TGTGCTAGTGGTTTTGGGGGGGCTTCCAATTACGGCACAGATACGCAGTATTTT.

The CDR3 sequence: CASSITVNTEAFF. CDR3 sequence (DNA): TGTGCCAGCAGCATCACAGTAAACACTGAAGCTTTCTTT. The J gene is TRBJ1-1, the V gene TRBV27; D remains unclear. Germline CDR1 MNHEY, CDR2 SMNVEV (reference sequence). Trimming shortened V by 6 bases and J by 2 bases, and 10 bases separated the two germline ends. CDR3 size: 13 residues.

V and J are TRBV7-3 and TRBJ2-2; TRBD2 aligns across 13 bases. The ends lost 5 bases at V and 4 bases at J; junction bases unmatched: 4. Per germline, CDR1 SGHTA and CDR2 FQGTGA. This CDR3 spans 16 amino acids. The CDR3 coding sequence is TGTGCCAGCAGCCAGACTAGCGGGGGGCCCACCGGGGAGCTGTTTTTT. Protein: CASSQTSGGPTGELFF.

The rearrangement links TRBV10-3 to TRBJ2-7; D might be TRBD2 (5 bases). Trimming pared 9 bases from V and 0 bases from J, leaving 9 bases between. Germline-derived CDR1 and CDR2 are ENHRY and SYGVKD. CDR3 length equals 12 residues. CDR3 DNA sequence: TGTGCCATAGCGGAAAACTCCTACGAGCAGTACTTC. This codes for CAIAENSYEQYF.

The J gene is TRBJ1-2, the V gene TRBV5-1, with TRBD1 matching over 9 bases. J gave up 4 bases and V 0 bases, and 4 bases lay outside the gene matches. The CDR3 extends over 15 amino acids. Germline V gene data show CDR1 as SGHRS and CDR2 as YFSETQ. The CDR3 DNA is TGCGCCAGCAGCTTGGGAGGGACAGGGAGCTATGGCTACACCTTC. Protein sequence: CASSLGGTGSYGYTF.

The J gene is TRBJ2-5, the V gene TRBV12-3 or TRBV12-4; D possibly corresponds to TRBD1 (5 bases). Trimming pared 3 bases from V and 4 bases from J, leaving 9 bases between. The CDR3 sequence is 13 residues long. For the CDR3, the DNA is TGTGCCAGCAGTTTGGCAGGGTTAGAGACCCAGTACTTC. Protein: CASSLAGLETQYF.

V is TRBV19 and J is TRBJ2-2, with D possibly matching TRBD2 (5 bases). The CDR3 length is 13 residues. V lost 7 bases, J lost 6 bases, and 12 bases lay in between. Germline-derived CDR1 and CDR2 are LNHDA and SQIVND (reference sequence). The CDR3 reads CASTLRGAGELFF. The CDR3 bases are TGTGCCAGTACCCTACGGGGAGCCGGGGAGCTGTTTTTT.

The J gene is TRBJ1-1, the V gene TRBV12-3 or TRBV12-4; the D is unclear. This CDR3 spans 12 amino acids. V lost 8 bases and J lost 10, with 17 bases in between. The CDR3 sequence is CASSRAPHRAFF. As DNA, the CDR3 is TGTGCCAGCTCCCGCGCCCCCCACAGAGCTTTCTTT.

In nucleotides, the CDR3 is TGTGCCAGCAGTTTGCAAACCGGGACAGGGGTCACTGAAGCTTTCTTT. Translated, it gives CASSLQTGTGVTEAFF. The chain has TRBV28 and TRBJ1-1; 10 bases match TRBD1. The CDR3 contains 16 residues. The germline V gene has CDR1 MDHEN and CDR2 SYDVKM. Trimming took 3 bases from V and 4 from J; bases not matched to a gene: 8.

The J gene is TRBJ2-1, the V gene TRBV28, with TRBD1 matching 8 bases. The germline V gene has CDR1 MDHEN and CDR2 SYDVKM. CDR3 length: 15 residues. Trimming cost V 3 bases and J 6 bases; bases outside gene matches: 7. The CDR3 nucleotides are TGTGCCAGCAGTTTTTACCAGGGGGCTCGCAATGAGCAGTTCTTC. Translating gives CASSFYQGARNEQFF.

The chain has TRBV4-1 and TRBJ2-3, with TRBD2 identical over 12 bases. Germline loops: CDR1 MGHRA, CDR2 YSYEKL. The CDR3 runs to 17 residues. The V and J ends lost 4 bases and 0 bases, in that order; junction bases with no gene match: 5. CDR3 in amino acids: CASSLHGTSGSTDTQYF. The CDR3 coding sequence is TGCGCCAGCAGCCTTCACGGGACTAGCGGGAGCACAGATACGCAGTATTTT.

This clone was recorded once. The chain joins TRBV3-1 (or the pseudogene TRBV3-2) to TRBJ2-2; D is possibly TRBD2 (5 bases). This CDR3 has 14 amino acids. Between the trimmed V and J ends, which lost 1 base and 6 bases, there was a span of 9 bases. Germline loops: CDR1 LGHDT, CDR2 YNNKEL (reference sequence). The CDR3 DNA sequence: TGTGCCAGCAGCCAAGCTGGAGGTTCCGGGGAGCTGTTTTTT. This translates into CASSQAGGSGELFF.